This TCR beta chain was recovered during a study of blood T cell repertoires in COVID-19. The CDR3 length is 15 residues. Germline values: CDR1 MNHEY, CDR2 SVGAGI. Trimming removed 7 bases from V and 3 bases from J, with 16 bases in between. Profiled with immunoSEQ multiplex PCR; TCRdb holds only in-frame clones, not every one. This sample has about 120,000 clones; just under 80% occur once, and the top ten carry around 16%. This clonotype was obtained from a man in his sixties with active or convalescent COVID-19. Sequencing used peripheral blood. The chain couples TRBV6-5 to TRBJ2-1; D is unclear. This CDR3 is CASIDSLPYYNEQFF. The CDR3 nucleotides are TGTGCCAGCATAGATTCACTACCCTACTACAATGAGCAGTTCTTC.